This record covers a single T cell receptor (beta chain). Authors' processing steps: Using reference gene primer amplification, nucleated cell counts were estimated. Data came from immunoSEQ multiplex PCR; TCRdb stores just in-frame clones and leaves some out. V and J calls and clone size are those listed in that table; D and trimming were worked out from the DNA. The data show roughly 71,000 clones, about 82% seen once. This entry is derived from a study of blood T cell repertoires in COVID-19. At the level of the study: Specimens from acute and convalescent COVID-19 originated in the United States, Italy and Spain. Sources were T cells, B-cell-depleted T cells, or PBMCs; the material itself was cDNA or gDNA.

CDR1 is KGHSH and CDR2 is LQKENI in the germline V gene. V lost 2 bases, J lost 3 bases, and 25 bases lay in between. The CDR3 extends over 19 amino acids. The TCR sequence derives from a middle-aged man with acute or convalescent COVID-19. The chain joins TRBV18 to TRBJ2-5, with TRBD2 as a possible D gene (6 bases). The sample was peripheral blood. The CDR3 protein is CASSPEFPRDWSREETQYF. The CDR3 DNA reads TGTGCCAGCTCACCAGAATTCCCTAGGGACTGGAGTAGGGAAGAGACCCAGTACTTC.